This T cell receptor beta chain was obtained from a study of blood T cell repertoires in COVID-19. Study context: Material from acute and convalescent COVID-19 was sourced from the United States, Italy and Spain. PBMCs, B-cell-depleted T cells, or T cells provided the cDNA or gDNA that made up the material.

As handled by the study authors: Cell counts per sample came from amplifying reference gene primers. Assay: immunoSEQ multiplex PCR; the TCRdb copy retains only in-frame clones and omits some. That table gives V, J and clone size, and the DNA gave D and trimming. The sample carries 150,000 to 190,000 clones, about four fifths recorded once. The CDR3 runs 15 residues. The V segment lost 5 bases and the J segment 3 bases; nucleotides outside the gene matches: 9. The V gene's germline CDR1 is LGHNA and CDR2 YNFKEQ. This clone was counted once. The chain is built from TRBV4-2 and TRBJ1-2, with 7 bases fitting TRBD1. The sequence was collected from a man aged 55 to 70 with acute or convalescent COVID-19. Sequences were obtained from peripheral blood. The CDR3 spells CASSTRQGGDYGYTF. For the CDR3, the DNA is TGTGCCAGCAGCACTCGACAGGGAGGTGACTATGGCTACACCTTC.